The clone carrying this T cell receptor (beta chain) is medium-sized (0.01 to 0.1%) in the sample. The sample belongs to a study of blood T cell repertoires in COVID-19. About the study: The cDNA or gDNA used as material had been derived from T cells, B-cell-depleted T cells, or PBMCs.

Per the original data handling: From reference gene primer amplification, estimates of nucleated cell counts were derived. Using immunoSEQ multiplex PCR, the repertoire was profiled, and TCRdb retains in-frame clones only, with some absent. V and J calls and clone size are as listed in that table; D and trimming were resolved from the DNA. The sample lists around 57,000 clones, around 90% occurring once. This sequence originates from a human donor in a cohort sampled during active COVID-19. What was sequenced was peripheral blood.

CDR3 loop: CASSLGGTGRFTGNIQYF. CDR3 nucleotide sequence: TGTGCCAGCAGCTTAGGGGGGACAGGAAGGTTCACTGGGAACATTCAGTACTTC. The chain joins TRBV7-9 to TRBJ2-4; 8 positions agree with TRBD1. The germline CDR1 and CDR2 sequences are SEHNR and FQNEAQ (reference sequence). The ends lost 1 base at V and 7 bases at J; junction bases unmatched: 15. The CDR3 totals 18 residues.